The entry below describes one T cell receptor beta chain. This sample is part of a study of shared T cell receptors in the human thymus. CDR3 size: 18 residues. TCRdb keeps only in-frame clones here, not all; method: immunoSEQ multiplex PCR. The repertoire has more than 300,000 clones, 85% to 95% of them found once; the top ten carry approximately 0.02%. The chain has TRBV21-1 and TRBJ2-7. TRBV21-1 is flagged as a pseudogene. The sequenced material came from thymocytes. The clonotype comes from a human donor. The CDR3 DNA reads TGTGCCAGCAGCAAACCCTATGGGGAGGACAGCGAAACCTACGAGCAGTACTTC. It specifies CASSKPYGEDSETYEQYF.